These 17 T cell receptor beta chains came from one sample sequenced in a study of STAT3 mutations in large granular lymphocyte leukemia. These TCRs are of unknown antigen specificity. Whole-study results and caveats: Every T-cell large granular lymphocyte leukemia patient had at least one immunodominant TCR beta clonotype.

Sequenced by immunoSEQ multiplex PCR; TCRdb stores in-frame clones only, minus some. The data hold roughly 35,000 clones, with about 88% observed a single time. Specimen: PBMCs. All receptors derive from a human donor with T large granular lymphocyte leukemia. Some clones in this sample may be carry-over from other donors' samples.

The chain has TRBV5-1 and TRBJ2-7; D possibly corresponds to TRBD1 (6 bases). The CDR3 spans 20 residues. V lost 4 bases, J lost 3 bases, and 32 bases lay in between. Germline V gives CDR1 SGHRS, CDR2 YFSETQ. The CDR3 loop is CASSPAAGVGKGAPNYEQYF. In DNA, the CDR3 is TGCGCCAGCAGCCCAGCCGCAGGGGTCGGAAAGGGAGCCCCAAACTACGAGCAGTACTTC.

The chain links TRBV6-5 to TRBJ1-1, with a weak D call TRBD1 (6 bases). The CDR3 contains 15 residues. Germline values: CDR1 MNHEY, CDR2 SVGAGI. The V end was cut by 7 bases, the J end by 5 bases, with 20 bases between. The CDR3: CASTTGGGRITEAFF. The CDR3 bases are TGTGCCAGCACCACGGGAGGGGGGAGGATTACTGAAGCTTTCTTT.

The genes are TRBV4-1 and TRBJ1-4; D unclear. This CDR3 has 16 residues. CDR1 MGHRA and CDR2 YSYEKL come from the germline V gene. The V gene lost 0 bases and the J gene lost 1 base, with 9 bases spanning the gap. The CDR3: CASSQDLGLTNEKLFF. CDR3 coding DNA: TGCGCCAGCAGCCAAGATCTCGGGCTAACTAATGAAAAACTGTTTTTT.

The chain links TRBV7-2 to TRBJ1-4, with D hard to call. This CDR3 spans 15 amino acids. Germline CDR1 and CDR2: SGHTA and FQGNSA. V was trimmed by 0 bases and J by 3 bases, leaving 8 bases between them. The CDR3 here is CASSLAVSSNEKLFF. CDR3 DNA: TGTGCCAGCAGCTTAGCGGTCAGTTCTAATGAAAAACTGTTTTTT.

This clone has just one count. The chain carries TRBV7-8 and TRBJ2-7, with 9 bases that match TRBD2. The CDR3 runs 17 residues. CDR1 is SGHVS, CDR2 FQNEAQ, per germline. With 3 bases clipped from V and 2 bases from J, the junction kept 11 bases outside the gene matches. The CDR3 here is CASSFQGVQRGAYEQYF. The DNA for the CDR3 is TGTGCCAGCAGCTTTCAGGGGGTACAGCGGGGGGCCTACGAGCAGTACTTC.

The chain is built from TRBV5-1 and TRBJ2-5; the D gene is possibly TRBD1 (6 bases). V dropped 3 bases and J dropped 2 bases, with 8 bases sitting between them. This CDR3 spans 13 amino acids. Germline lookup yields CDR1 SGHRS and CDR2 YFSETQ. CDR3 loop: CASSSRGQETQYF. The CDR3 DNA sequence: TGCGCCAGCAGCTCAAGGGGGCAAGAGACCCAGTACTTC.

This rearrangement joins TRBV30 to TRBJ2-7; 8 bases are shared with TRBD1. J lost 6 bases, V lost 5 bases, and 9 bases had no gene match. In germline, CDR1 is GTSNPN, CDR2 SVGIG (reference sequence). This CDR3 has 13 amino acids. CDR3 protein: CAWDVQGAGEQYF. Here the CDR3 DNA reads TGTGCCTGGGACGTCCAGGGGGCGGGCGAGCAGTACTTC. Drawing the rest from reference TRBV30 and TRBJ2-7, the complete variable domain is SQTIHQWPATLVQPVGSPLSLECTVEGTSNPNLYWYRQAAGRGLQLLFYSVGIGQISSEVPQNLSASRPQDRQFILSSKKLLLSDSGFYLCAWDVQGAGEQYFGPGTRLTVT.

This clone has more than one count but fewer than ten. This sequence joins TRBV5-4 and TRBJ1-1, with D unresolved. The V end was cut by 3 bases, the J end by 1 base, with 10 bases between. The CDR3 extends over 14 amino acids. Germline CDR1 SGHNT, CDR2 YYREEE (reference sequence). The CDR3 region is CASSSPMRNTEAFF. Written as DNA, the CDR3 is TGTGCCAGCAGCTCGCCGATGAGGAACACTGAAGCTTTCTTT.

The genes are TRBV5-4 and TRBJ2-5; D gene ambiguous. The CDR3 is 14 amino acids. Germline CDR1 reads SGHNT; CDR2 reads YYREEE (reference sequence). Trimming removed 0 bases at V and 5 bases at J, with 11 bases between. This CDR3 reads CASSLGGTQETQYF. The CDR3 DNA is TGTGCCAGCAGCTTGGGGGGTACTCAGGAGACCCAGTACTTC.

This clone was seen only once. The gene calls are TRBV15 and TRBJ1-5, with a tentative D call TRBD1 (5 bases). Germline V lookup: CDR1 LNHNV, CDR2 YYDKDF (reference sequence). The CDR3 is 16 amino acids. The V gene lost 1 base and the J gene lost 7 bases, with 17 bases spanning the gap. The CDR3 DNA sequence: TGTGCCACCAGCAGAGTCGTGGGGCGGGGGGGACAGCCCCAGCATTTT. Amino acids: CATSRVVGRGGQPQHF.

This clone was observed a single time. This chain uses TRBV5-8 with TRBJ1-2, with 7 bases that match TRBD1. Per germline, CDR1 SGHTS and CDR2 YDEGEE. Trimming at V came to 4 bases and at J to 4 bases, leaving 4 bases not matched to a gene. The CDR3 is 13 residues long. Here the CDR3 reads CASSPGQTYGYTF. The DNA for the CDR3 is TGTGCCAGCAGCCCGGGACAGACCTATGGCTACACCTTC.

The chain carries TRBV12-5 and TRBJ2-5, with TRBD1 as a possible D gene (6 bases). The ends were cut back, 6 bases at V and 2 bases at J, with 13 bases in the middle. The CDR3 contains 14 residues. Germline lookup yields CDR1 LGHNT and CDR2 FRNRAP. The CDR3 reads CASGQTGKQETQYF. The CDR3 DNA is TGTGCTAGTGGACAAACAGGGAAACAAGAGACCCAGTACTTC.

The CDR3: CASSQGQVSNNEQFF. The CDR3 nucleotides read TGCGCCAGCAGCCAAGGACAGGTCTCGAACAATGAGCAGTTCTTC. This rearrangement joins TRBV4-1 to TRBJ2-1, with D possibly being TRBD1 (6 bases). Between the trimmed V and J ends, which lost 1 base and 5 bases, there was a span of 12 bases. CDR3 length: 15 amino acids. From germline, CDR1 is MGHRA and CDR2 YSYEKL.

The chain recombines TRBV18 with TRBJ2-7, with 9 bases identical to TRBD1. CDR1 is KGHSH, CDR2 LQKENI, per germline. This CDR3 spans 15 amino acids. Trimming at V came to 6 bases and at J to 1 base, leaving 7 bases not matched to a gene. CDR3 amino acids: CASSPGTGISYEQYF. As DNA, the CDR3 is TGTGCCAGCTCCCCCGGGACAGGGATTTCCTACGAGCAGTACTTC.

The chain carries TRBV6-1 and TRBJ1-5; D is undetermined. The CDR3 extends over 13 amino acids. V was pared by 8 bases and J by 0 bases, with 8 bases between. Germline V lookup: CDR1 MNHNS, CDR2 SASEGT. The CDR3 nucleotides are TGTGCCAGCGAGTTGGTTAGCAATCAGCCCCAGCATTTT. This gives the protein CASELVSNQPQHF.

V is TRBV9 and J is TRBJ2-3; 9 bases match TRBD1. The germline gives CDR1 SGDLS, CDR2 YYNGEE. This CDR3 is 16 amino acids long. V gave up 4 bases and J gave up 3 bases; unmatched junction bases: 9. The CDR3 here is CASSLRDRVMTDTQYF. The DNA of the CDR3 is TGTGCCAGCAGCCTCCGGGACAGGGTGATGACAGATACGCAGTATTTT. Complete variable domain (other parts from reference TRBV9 and TRBJ2-3): DSGVTQTPKHLITATGQRVTLRCSPRSGDLSVYWYQQSLDQGLQFLIQYYNGEERAKGNILERFSAQQFPDLHSELNLSSLELGDSALYFCASSLRDRVMTDTQYFGPGTRLTVL.

The genes are TRBV18 and TRBJ1-2; 10 nucleotides match TRBD1. The CDR3 has 16 amino acids. Germline V gene lookup returns CDR1 KGHSH and CDR2 LQKENI. Trimming took 1 base from V and 5 from J; bases not matched to a gene: 7. CDR3 loop: CASSPREGQGPYGYTF. The CDR3 DNA is TGTGCCAGCTCACCACGGGAGGGACAGGGGCCGTATGGCTACACCTTC.